This record concerns one T cell receptor beta chain sequence. The data derive from a study of blood T cell repertoires in COVID-19. Looking at the study overall: COVID-19 samples, acute and convalescent, were from the United States, Italy and Spain. Sources were T cells, B-cell-depleted T cells, or PBMCs; the material itself was cDNA or gDNA.

As originally analysed: Amplified reference gene primers provided the basis for estimating nucleated cell counts. TCRdb's table, derived via immunoSEQ multiplex PCR, lists solely in-frame clones and lacks some. D and trimming come from the DNA, and the V and J calls and clone size come from that table. Found here are around 18,000 clones, 89% of them singletons; the top ten hold about 13%. Sequencing was done on a sample of peripheral blood. The source is a man aged 55 to 69 with active COVID-19.

CDR3 sequence (DNA): TGTGCCAGCAGCTCGGGACTAGCGGAGGGGTACAATGAGCAGTTCTTC. Protein product: CASSSGLAEGYNEQFF. This sequence joins TRBV5-4 and TRBJ2-1; 11 positions agree with TRBD2. Germline V gene sequence: CDR1 SGHNT, CDR2 YYREEE (reference sequence). The CDR3 consists of 16 residues. V lost 3 bases and J lost 4; bases outside the gene matches: 6. Full variable domain (missing parts from reference TRBV5-4 and TRBJ2-1): ETGVTQSPTHLIKTRGQQVTLRCSSQSGHNTVSWYQQALGQGPQFIFQYYREEENGRGNFPPRFSGLQFPNYSSELNVNALELDDSALYLCASSSGLAEGYNEQFFGPGTRLTVL.